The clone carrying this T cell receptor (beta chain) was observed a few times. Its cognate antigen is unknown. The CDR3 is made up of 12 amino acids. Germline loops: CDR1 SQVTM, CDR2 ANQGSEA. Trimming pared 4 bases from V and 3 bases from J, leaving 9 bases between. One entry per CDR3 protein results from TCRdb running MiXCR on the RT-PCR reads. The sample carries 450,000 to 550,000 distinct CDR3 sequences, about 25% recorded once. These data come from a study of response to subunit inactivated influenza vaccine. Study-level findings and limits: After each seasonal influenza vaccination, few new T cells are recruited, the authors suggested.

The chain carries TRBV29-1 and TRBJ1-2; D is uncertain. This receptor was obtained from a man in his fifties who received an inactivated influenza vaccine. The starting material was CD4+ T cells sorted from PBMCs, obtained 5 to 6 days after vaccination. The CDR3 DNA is TGCAGCGTTGGAGAACCCGACTATGGCTACACCTTC. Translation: CSVGEPDYGYTF.